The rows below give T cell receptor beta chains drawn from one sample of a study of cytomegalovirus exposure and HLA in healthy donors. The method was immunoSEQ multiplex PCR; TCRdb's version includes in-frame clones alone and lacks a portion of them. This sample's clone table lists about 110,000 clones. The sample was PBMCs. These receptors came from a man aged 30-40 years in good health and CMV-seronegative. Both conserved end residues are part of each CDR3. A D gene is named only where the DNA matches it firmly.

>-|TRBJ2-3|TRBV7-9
TGTGCCAGCAGCCCCGCTAGCGGCACAGATACGCAGTATTTT
CASSPASGTDTQYF
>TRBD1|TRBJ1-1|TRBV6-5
TGTGCCAGCACCTTGGGACAGGTGAACACTGAAGCTTTCTTT
CASTLGQVNTEAFF
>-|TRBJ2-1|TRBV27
TGTGCCAGCAGTTTAGAGCTCCCGCACAATGAGCAGTTCTTC
CASSLELPHNEQFF
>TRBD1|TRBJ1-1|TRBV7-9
TGTGCCAGCAAAAACCGGACAGGGGGCTCGTACACTGAAGCTTTCTTT
CASKNRTGGSYTEAFF
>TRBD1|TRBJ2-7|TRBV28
TGTGCCAGCACTGTCCGGGACAGAACCTACGAGCAGTACTTC
CASTVRDRTYEQYF
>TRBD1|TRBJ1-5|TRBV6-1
TGTGCCAGCAGTGAACGAGGACAGGGATCCAATCAGCCCCAGCATTTT
CASSERGQGSNQPQHF
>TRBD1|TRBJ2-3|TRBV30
TGTGCCTGGAGTGTTGATCCGACAGGGGCTACGGATACGCAGTATTTT
CAWSVDPTGATDTQYF
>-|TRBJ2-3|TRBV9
TGTGCCAGCAGCGTGCGACAGGAGGTCACAGATACGCAGTATTTT
CASSVRQEVTDTQYF
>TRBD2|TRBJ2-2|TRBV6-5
TGTGCCAGCAGCTACGGCGGGGGAAGGACCGGGGAGCTGTTTTTT
CASSYGGGRTGELFF
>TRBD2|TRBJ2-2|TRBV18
TGTGCCTCGGATAGCGGGGGGACCTCGACCGGGGAGCTGTTTTTT
CASDSGGTSTGELFF
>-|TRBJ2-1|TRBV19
TGTGCCAGTAGTTTCACAGGGTTCAATGAGCAGTTCTTC
CASSFTGFNEQFF
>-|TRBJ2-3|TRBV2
TGTGCCAGCAGTGAATGGGTGGGGGGTAGCACAGATACGCAGTATTTT
CASSEWVGGSTDTQYF
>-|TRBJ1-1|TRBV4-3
TGCGCCAGCAGTCGACCGGGGACTGAAGCTTTCTTT
CASSRPGTEAFF
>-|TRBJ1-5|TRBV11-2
TGTGCCAGCAGCTTAGATTCAGGGTTTCAGCCCCAGCATTTT
CASSLDSGFQPQHF
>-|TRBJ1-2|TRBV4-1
TGCGCCAGCAGCCAAGGGCCCACTAACTATGGCTACACCTTC
CASSQGPTNYGYTF
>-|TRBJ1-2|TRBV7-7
TGTGCCAGCAGCCCACTATCGGGAGGGGGAACCTATGGCTACACCTTC
CASSPLSGGGTYGYTF
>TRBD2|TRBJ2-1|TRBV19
TGTGCCACCCTGGGACTAGCGGGGCACTCCTACAATGAGCAGTTCTTC
CATLGLAGHSYNEQFF
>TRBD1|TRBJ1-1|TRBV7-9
TGTGCCAGCAGCGCCAGGGCCAGGGGGAGGAACACTGAAGCTTTCTTT
CASSARARGRNTEAFF
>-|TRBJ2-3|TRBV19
TGTGCCAGTAGGGACAGTAGCACAGATACGCAGTATTTT
CASRDSSTDTQYF
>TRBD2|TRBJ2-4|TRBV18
TGTGCCAGCTCACGCCTAGCGGGGGACTCTAAAAACATTCAGTACTTC
CASSRLAGDSKNIQYF
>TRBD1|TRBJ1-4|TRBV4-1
TGCGCCAGCAGCCGGGGACAGGGAACAACTAATGAAAAACTGTTTTTT
CASSRGQGTTNEKLFF
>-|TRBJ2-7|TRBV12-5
TGTGCTAGTGCCTTAGGTGAGGTTTTTGAGCAGTACTTC
CASALGEVFEQYF
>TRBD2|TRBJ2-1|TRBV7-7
TGTGCCAGCAGCTTAGCGGCTAGCGGGGGTAATGAGCAGTTCTTC
CASSLAASGGNEQFF
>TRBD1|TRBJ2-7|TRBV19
TGTGCCAGTAGTCTCCCTGGAAAGGGGGCTGAGGCCTACGAGCAGTACTTC
CASSLPGKGAEAYEQYF
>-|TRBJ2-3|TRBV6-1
TGTGCCAGCAGCCGGAGCGGAACCCCCCCAGATACGCAGTATTTT
CASSRSGTPPDTQYF
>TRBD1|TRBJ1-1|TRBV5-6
TGTGCCAGCAGCTTAGCTGCAGGGGGAGGAACCACTGAAGCTTTCTTT
CASSLAAGGGTTEAFF
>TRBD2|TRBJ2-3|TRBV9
TGTGCCAGCAGTGACGGGACTAGCGGGGGGCCAGGGGATACGCAGTATTTT
CASSDGTSGGPGDTQYF
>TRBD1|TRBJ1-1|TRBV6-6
TGTGCCAGCAGTCGACAGGGCGGTGAAGCTTTCTTT
CASSRQGGEAFF
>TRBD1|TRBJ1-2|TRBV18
TGTGCCAGCTCACCTCGAGACAGGGCTGGGAACCAGGCTAACTATGGCTACACCTTC
CASSPRDRAGNQANYGYTF
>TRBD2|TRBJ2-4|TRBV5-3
TGTGCCAGAAGCGCAACCCGGACTAGCTCCAGACACATTCAGTACTTC
CARSATRTSSRHIQYF
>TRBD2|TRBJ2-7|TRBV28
TGTGCCATACAAGCGGGGGGGCCCTACGAGCAGTACTTC
CAIQAGGPYEQYF
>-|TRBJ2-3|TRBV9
TGTGCCAGCAGCGTAGAGAAAGGGTTAGCGACAGATACGCAGTATTTT
CASSVEKGLATDTQYF
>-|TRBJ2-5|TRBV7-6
TGTGCCAGCAGCCCTAACCAAGAGACCCAGTACTTC
CASSPNQETQYF
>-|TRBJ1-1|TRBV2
TGTGCCAGCAGTGGGCTGATGAACACTGAAGCTTTCTTT
CASSGLMNTEAFF
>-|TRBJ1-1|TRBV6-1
TGTGCCAGCAGAGACAGGTGGAAGAACACTGAAGCTTTCTTT
CASRDRWKNTEAFF
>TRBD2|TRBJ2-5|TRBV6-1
TGTGCCAGCAGTGCCTCTAGCGGGGGGGTAGAGACCCAGTACTTC
CASSASSGGVETQYF
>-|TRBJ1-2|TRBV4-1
TGCGCCAGCAGCCCTATTGAATCTAACTATGGCTACACCTTC
CASSPIESNYGYTF
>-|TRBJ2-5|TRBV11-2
TGTGCCAGCAGCTTAGGCGGGACCGCAGAGACCCAGTACTTC
CASSLGGTAETQYF
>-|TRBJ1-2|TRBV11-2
TGTGCCAGCAGCCGGGGGGCGGTAAACTATGGCTACACCTTC
CASSRGAVNYGYTF
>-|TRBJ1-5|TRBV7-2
TGTGCCAGCAGCTTAATTGGCAAGCAGCCCCAGCATTTT
CASSLIGKQPQHF
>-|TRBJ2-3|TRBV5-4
TGTGCCAGCAGCGCGGGCGATGGGGTTGATACGCAGTATTTT
CASSAGDGVDTQYF
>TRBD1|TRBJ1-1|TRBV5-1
TGCGCCAGCAGCGTGGACAGGGCGTGGAACACTGAAGCTTTCTTT
CASSVDRAWNTEAFF
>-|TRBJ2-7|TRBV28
TGTGCCAGCAGTCCTAACCCAGGGGACTACGAGCAGTACTTC
CASSPNPGDYEQYF
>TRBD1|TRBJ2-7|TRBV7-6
TGTGCCAGCAGCTCGGACAGGGGGCGCTCCTACGAGCAGTACTTC
CASSSDRGRSYEQYF
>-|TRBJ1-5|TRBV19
TGTGCCAGTAGTAAGGTTAGGACGGGGGGATCCAATCAGCCCCAGCATTTT
CASSKVRTGGSNQPQHF
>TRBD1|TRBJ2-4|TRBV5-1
TGCGCCAGCAGCCCGGGACAGGGGTTCAAAAACATTCAGTACTTC
CASSPGQGFKNIQYF
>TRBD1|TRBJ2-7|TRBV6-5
TGTGCCAGCAGTTACTCAGGACAGGGATCCTACGAGCAGTACTTC
CASSYSGQGSYEQYF
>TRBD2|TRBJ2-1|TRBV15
TGTGCCACCAGCAGAGAACTAGCGGAAAATGAGCAGTTCTTC
CATSRELAENEQFF
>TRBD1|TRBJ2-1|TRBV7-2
TGTGCCAGCAGCTTAGTTCCGGGACAGGGTTCACGTGAGCAGTTCTTC
CASSLVPGQGSREQFF
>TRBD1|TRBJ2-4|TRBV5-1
TGCGCCAGCAGCTTGGGGACAGGGGAAAACATTCAGTACTTC
CASSLGTGENIQYF